This note documents a single TCR beta chain sequence. It was RNA transcripts that yielded the amplified TCR beta CDR3 regions. With the HTBI primer set, the TCR CDR3 went through a first round of RT-PCR. TCRdb re-derived calls from the multiplex PCR reads in MiXCR, one entry per CDR3 protein. In the table there are over 700,000 distinct CDR3 sequences, about 19% of which are singletons. The source of the sample is a study of T cells in Graves' hyperthyroidism and ophthalmopathy. The CDR3 totals 15 residues. Germline assignment: CDR1 LNHDA and CDR2 SQIVND (reference sequence). The V and J ends lost 5 bases and 1 base respectively, with 13 bases between them.

This TCR was recovered from a woman aged 50 to 65 with Graves' hyperthyroidism that later progressed to Graves' ophthalmopathy. The V gene is TRBV19, the J gene TRBJ2-3; tentatively, D is TRBD1 or TRBD2 (5 bases each). Material: blood. CDR3 residues: CASSPPGTGTDTQYF. The CDR3 DNA reads TGTGCCAGTAGTCCGCCCGGGACCGGCACAGATACGCAGTATTTT.